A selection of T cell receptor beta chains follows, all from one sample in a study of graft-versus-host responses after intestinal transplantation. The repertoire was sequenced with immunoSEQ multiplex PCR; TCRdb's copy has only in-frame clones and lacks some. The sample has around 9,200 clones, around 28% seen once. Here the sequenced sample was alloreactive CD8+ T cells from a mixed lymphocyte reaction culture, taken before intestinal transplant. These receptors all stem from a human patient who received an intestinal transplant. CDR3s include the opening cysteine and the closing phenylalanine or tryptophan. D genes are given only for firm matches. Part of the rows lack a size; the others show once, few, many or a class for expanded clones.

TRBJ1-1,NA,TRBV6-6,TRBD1,CASSPGTGFWTEAFF,TGTGCCAGCAGCCCCGGGACAGGGTTTTGGACTGAAGCTTTCTTT
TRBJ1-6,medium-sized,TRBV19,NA,CASSIPLDSLHNSPLHF,TGTGCCAGTAGTATCCCCCTGGACAGCCTACATAATTCACCCCTCCACTTT
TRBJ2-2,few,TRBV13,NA,CASSDRGSTGELFF,TGTGCCAGCAGCGATCGCGGGTCCACCGGGGAGCTGTTTTTT
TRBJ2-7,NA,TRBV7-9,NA,CASGGTDGYEQYF,TGTGCCAGCGGAGGAACTGATGGCTACGAGCAGTACTTC
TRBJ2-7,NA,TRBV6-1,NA,CASSPRGRGYEQYF,TGTGCCAGCAGCCCTCGAGGCCGCGGCTACGAGCAGTACTTC
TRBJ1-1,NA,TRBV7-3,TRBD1,CASSSDRGNTEAFF,TGTGCCAGCAGCTCCGACAGGGGGAACACTGAAGCTTTCTTT
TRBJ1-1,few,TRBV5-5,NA,CASGDGMNTEAFF,TGTGCCAGCGGAGACGGCATGAACACTGAAGCTTTCTTT
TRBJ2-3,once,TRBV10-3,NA,CAIGASSVSTDTQYF,TGTGCCATCGGTGCTAGCTCAGTCTCCACAGATACGCAGTATTTT
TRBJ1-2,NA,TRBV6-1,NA,CASWVGVEGYTF,TGTGCCAGCTGGGTCGGGGTCGAGGGCTACACCTTC
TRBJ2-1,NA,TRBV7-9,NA,CASSLALDNEQFF,TGTGCCAGCAGCTTAGCTCTAGACAATGAGCAGTTCTTC
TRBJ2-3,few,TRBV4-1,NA,CASSQGGLAGEADTQYF,TGCGCCAGCAGCCAGGGGGGGCTGGCGGGGGAGGCAGATACGCAGTATTTT
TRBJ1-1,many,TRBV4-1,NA,CASSQSSRNTEAFF,TGCGCCAGCAGCCAATCCTCGCGGAACACTGAAGCTTTCTTT